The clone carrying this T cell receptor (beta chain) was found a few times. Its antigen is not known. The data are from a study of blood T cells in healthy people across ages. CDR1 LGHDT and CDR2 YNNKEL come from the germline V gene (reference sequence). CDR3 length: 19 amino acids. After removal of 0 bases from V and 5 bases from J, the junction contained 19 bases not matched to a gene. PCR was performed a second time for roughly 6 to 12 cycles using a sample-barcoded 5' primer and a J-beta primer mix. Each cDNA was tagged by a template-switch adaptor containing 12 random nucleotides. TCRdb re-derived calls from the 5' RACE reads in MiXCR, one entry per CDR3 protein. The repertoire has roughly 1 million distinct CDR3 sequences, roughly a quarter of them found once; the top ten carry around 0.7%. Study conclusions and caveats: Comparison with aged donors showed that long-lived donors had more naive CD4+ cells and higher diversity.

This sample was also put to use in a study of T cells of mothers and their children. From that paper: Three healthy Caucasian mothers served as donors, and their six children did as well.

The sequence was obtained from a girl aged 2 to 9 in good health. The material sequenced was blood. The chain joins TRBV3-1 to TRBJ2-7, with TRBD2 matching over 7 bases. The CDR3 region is CASSQDLTGRGVRINEQYF. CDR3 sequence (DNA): TGTGCCAGCAGCCAAGACCTTACAGGACGGGGGGTTCGAATTAACGAGCAGTACTTC.